This TCR beta chain was sequenced during a study of metastatic and nonmetastatic thyroid tumors. The germline V and J ends were trimmed by 0 bases and 3 bases, with 14 bases remaining between them. The CDR3 loop spans 15 amino acids. Germline loops: CDR1 DFQATT, CDR2 SNEGSKA (reference sequence). TCRdb reprocessed the PCR reads via MiXCR. The sample shows some 46,000 clones, roughly a quarter of them seen only once. Thyroid surgery had not been preceded by any treatment in any patient. This clone was picked up many times. The sequencing sample was made of blood. The genes are TRBV20-1 and TRBJ2-5; D ambiguous. The sequence derives from a male donor with papillary thyroid cancer or a benign thyroid nodule (not recorded which). Some clones in this sample may be carry-over from other donors' samples. Here the CDR3 reads CSARDRSGFEETQYF. The CDR3 DNA sequence: TGCAGTGCTAGAGATCGGTCCGGGTTCGAAGAGACCCAGTACTTC.